The T cell receptor (beta chain) under discussion was sequenced for a study of breast tumors, draining lymph nodes, adjacent tissues. On this clonotype itself: This CDR3 is missing its conserved last phenylalanine or tryptophan, likely due to a read error.

CDR3 length: 14 residues. Germline values: CDR1 LGHDT, CDR2 YNNKEL (reference sequence). Trimming cost V 4 bases and J 4 bases, with 13 bases left between them. TCRdb reprocessed the multiplex PCR reads with MiXCR, giving one entry per CDR3 protein. The repertoire consists of about 150,000 distinct CDR3 sequences, with roughly 33% occurring once and the leading ten covering less than 2.5%. Breast cancer patients provided tissue from their axillary draining lymph nodes. The chain recombines TRBV3-1 with TRBJ1-2; D is perhaps TRBD1 (5 bases). This TCR was recovered from a female donor with breast cancer. Some clones in this sample may be carry-over from other donors' samples. The sequencing input was axillary lymph node tissue. The CDR3 spells CASSLSRGFYGYTL. CDR3 sequence (DNA): TGTGCCAGCAGCCTGAGTAGGGGCTTCTATGGCTACACCCTC.